Listed below are T cell receptor beta chains from one sample, sequenced in a study of shared clonotypes between healthy human individuals. Sequencing was performed with immunoSEQ multiplex PCR; in TCRdb, only in-frame clones are kept and a portion is missing. The table lists about 2.2 million clones, approximately 92% of them singletons. Source material: naive CD8+ T cells from PBMCs. These receptors were taken from a man younger than 35 in good health. Some clones in this sample may be carry-over from other donors' samples. Both conserved end residues are part of each CDR3. D genes are given only for firm matches. The size field is filled for only some rows; it gives once, few, many or a size class.

V,J,size,D,CDR3,DNA
TRBV2,TRBJ1-5,-,-,CASSRIQGSNQPQHF,TGTGCCAGCAGTAGAATTCAGGGTAGCAATCAGCCCCAGCATTTT
TRBV7-9,TRBJ2-7,-,-,CASSFPGFWEQYF,TGTGCCAGCAGCTTTCCCGGGTTCTGGGAGCAGTACTTC
TRBV9,TRBJ2-1,-,-,CASRLTGSTWNEQFF,TGTGCCAGCAGACTTACAGGGTCCACTTGGAATGAGCAGTTCTTC
TRBV29-1,TRBJ2-7,-,-,CSVGGVLGYEQYF,TGCAGCGTTGGTGGGGTTTTGGGTTACGAGCAGTACTTC
TRBV7-9,TRBJ2-2,-,-,CASSFREYELFF,TGTGCCAGCAGCTTCCGGGAGTATGAACTGTTTTTT
TRBV27,TRBJ2-7,-,-,CASSIRDHYEQYF,TGTGCCAGCAGTATCCGGGACCACTACGAGCAGTACTTC
TRBV7-9,TRBJ2-5,-,TRBD2,CASSPGGTQYF,TGTGCCAGCAGCCCGGGGGGGACCCAGTACTTC
TRBV27,TRBJ2-7,-,-,CASSLDLGHEQYF,TGTGCCAGCAGTTTAGATTTGGGGCACGAGCAGTACTTC
TRBV11-2,TRBJ2-3,-,-,CASSSVADTQYF,TGTGCCAGCAGCTCCGTGGCAGATACGCAGTATTTT
TRBV5-1,TRBJ2-5,-,-,CASTIGGTQYF,TGCGCCAGCACGATAGGGGGGACCCAGTACTTC
TRBV19,TRBJ2-1,-,-,CASSERGSYNEQFF,TGTGCCAGTAGTGAACGGGGCTCCTACAATGAGCAGTTCTTC
TRBV4-1,TRBJ2-7,-,-,CASSPDGYEQYF,TGCGCCAGCAGCCCGGACGGCTACGAGCAGTACTTC
TRBV7-8,TRBJ2-3,-,-,CASSYTDTQYF,TGTGCCAGCAGCTACACAGATACGCAGTATTTT
TRBV7-3,TRBJ2-1,-,TRBD2,CASSSGLVPYNEQFF,TGTGCCAGCAGCTCGGGACTAGTCCCTTACAATGAGCAGTTCTTC
TRBV7-2,TRBJ2-3,-,-,CASSHTPGGDTQYF,TGTGCCAGCAGCCATACCCCTGGGGGAGATACGCAGTATTTT
TRBV15,TRBJ2-3,-,-,CATRSGVRLDTDTQYF,TGTGCCACCCGTTCCGGAGTAAGGCTAGACACAGATACGCAGTATTTT
TRBV21-1,TRBJ1-4,once,-,CASSKKNGTYEKLFF,TGTGCCAGCAGCAAAAAAAACGGTACCTATGAAAAACTGTTTTTT
TRBV25-1,TRBJ2-7,-,-,CASSLGGEQYF,TGTGCCAGCAGCCTGGGCGGCGAGCAGTACTTC
TRBV27,TRBJ2-7,-,-,CASGGTAYEQYF,TGTGCCAGCGGAGGTACCGCCTACGAGCAGTACTTC
TRBV29-1,TRBJ2-1,-,TRBD2,CSVVGTSGRSYNEQFF,TGCAGCGTTGTAGGGACTAGCGGGCGATCCTACAATGAGCAGTTCTTC
TRBV19,TRBJ1-5,-,-,CASSPTRLQPQHF,TGTGCCAGTAGTCCCACCAGACTCCAGCCCCAGCATTTT
TRBV19,TRBJ1-5,-,TRBD1,CASSIVSRDRVEQPQHF,TGTGCCAGTAGTATAGTGTCCCGGGACAGGGTTGAGCAGCCCCAGCATTTT
TRBV19,TRBJ2-7,-,-,CASSIGLGEQYF,TGTGCCAGTAGTATAGGACTAGGCGAGCAGTACTTC
TRBV10-2,TRBJ1-1,-,-,CASKNSVWAFF,TGCGCCAGCAAAAACTCCGTTTGGGCTTTCTTT
TRBV6-5,TRBJ2-1,-,TRBD2,CASSYSGGRAQQFF,TGTGCCAGCAGTTACTCTGGGGGGAGGGCCCAGCAGTTCTTC
TRBV4-3,TRBJ2-3,-,TRBD2,CASSQETSGRVTDTQYF,TGCGCCAGCAGCCAAGAAACTAGCGGGAGGGTCACAGATACGCAGTATTTT
TRBV19,TRBJ2-7,-,-,CASTPKRQFYEQYF,TGTGCCAGTACCCCAAAACGACAATTCTACGAGCAGTACTTC
TRBV6-5,TRBJ2-2,-,TRBD2,CASSYGGSTTGELFF,TGTGCCAGCAGTTACGGCGGGAGTACCACCGGGGAGCTGTTTTTT
TRBV5-1,TRBJ2-5,-,-,CASSFADSLGGETQYF,TGCGCCAGCAGCTTCGCCGACTCCCTAGGAGGAGAGACCCAGTACTTC
TRBV27,TRBJ1-1,-,-,CASSETGSNTEAFF,TGTGCCAGCAGTGAAACAGGGTCGAACACTGAAGCTTTCTTT
TRBV27,TRBJ2-1,-,TRBD2,CASTDGLASPDEQFF,TGTGCCAGCACGGACGGACTAGCGAGCCCCGATGAGCAGTTCTTC
TRBV27,TRBJ2-2,few,-,CASSLSGGAGELFF,TGTGCCAGCAGTTTATCAGGGGGGGCCGGGGAGCTGTTTTTT
TRBV6-1,TRBJ1-2,-,-,CASSPRERNGYTF,TGTGCCAGCAGCCCCAGAGAACGTAATGGCTACACCTTC
TRBV25-1,TRBJ1-4,-,-,CASQQGSKLFF,TGTGCCAGCCAACAGGGATCAAAACTGTTTTTT
TRBV7-9,TRBJ2-7,-,-,CASSALGAVLYEQYF,TGTGCCAGCAGCGCCTTAGGGGCGGTCCTCTACGAGCAGTACTTC